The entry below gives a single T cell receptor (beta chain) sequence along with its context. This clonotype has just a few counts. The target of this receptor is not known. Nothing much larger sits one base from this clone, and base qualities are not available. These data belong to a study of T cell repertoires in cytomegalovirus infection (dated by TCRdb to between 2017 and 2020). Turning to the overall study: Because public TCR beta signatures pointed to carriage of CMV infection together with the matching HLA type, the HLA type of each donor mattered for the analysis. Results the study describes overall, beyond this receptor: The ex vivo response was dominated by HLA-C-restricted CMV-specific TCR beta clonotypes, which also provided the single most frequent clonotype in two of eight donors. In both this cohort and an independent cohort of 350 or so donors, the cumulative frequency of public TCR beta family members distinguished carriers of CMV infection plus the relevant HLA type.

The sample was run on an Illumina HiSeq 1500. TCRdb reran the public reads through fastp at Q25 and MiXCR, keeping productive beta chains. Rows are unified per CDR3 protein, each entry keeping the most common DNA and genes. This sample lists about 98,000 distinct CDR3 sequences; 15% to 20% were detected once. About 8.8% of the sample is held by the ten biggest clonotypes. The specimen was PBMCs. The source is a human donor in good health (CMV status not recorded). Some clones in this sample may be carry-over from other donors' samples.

The nucleotide sequence reads as follows: TGCGCCAGCAGCAATGCGAAGGGAGTGGGGAGCTCCTACAATGAGCAGTTCTTC. Its protein is CASSNAKGVGSSYNEQFF. The sequence links TRBV5-1 to TRBJ2-1; TRBD2 is a weak D gene call, 5 bases matching. CDR1 and CDR2, per the germline V gene, are SGHRS and YFSETQ. V and J lose 4 bases and 0 bases, and a span of 20 bases separates them. Its CDR3 holds 18 amino acids, cysteine through phenylalanine. Only CDR3 DNA remains: 54 bases, in frame from the first base.